Described below is a single T cell receptor beta chain sequence and its context. Its matching antigen is unknown. This record comes from a study of Graves' ophthalmopathy and Graves' hyperthyroidism. Whole-study findings and limits: In separating ophthalmopathy from stable hyperthyroidism, a 13-signature model achieved about 90% sensitivity and over 80% specificity.

Each hyperthyroidism patient was newly diagnosed, with under 2 months' duration, and aged 18 to 65. Amplification from RNA transcripts yielded the TCR beta CDR3 regions. Amplification began with first-round RT-PCR using HTBI primers, then second-round multiplex PCR was performed. TCRdb re-analysed the multiplex PCR reads in MiXCR, keeping a single row per CDR3 protein. The sample includes about 1.2 million distinct CDR3 sequences, 35% to 40% seen only once; the top ten take 8.5% to 14%. The material sequenced was peripheral blood or thyroid tissue (not recorded which). The receptor was isolated from an adult man with Graves' hyperthyroidism.

The CDR3 nucleotides are TGTGCCATCAGTGAGGCCCAAAATCAGCCCCAGCATTTT. This gives the protein CAISEAQNQPQHF. V is TRBV10-3 and J is TRBJ1-5, with D hard to call. This CDR3 region has 13 residues. The germline gives CDR1 ENHRY, CDR2 SYGVKD. V gave up 2 bases and J gave up 4 bases, with 6 bases separating them.